The sequence of this TCR beta chain was determined in a study of Ad26.COV2.S vaccination and SARS-CoV-2 variants. In the study overall: Ad26.COV2.S, an intramuscular injection, was given once or twice 56 days apart.

The study's findings and limits: Recipients of vaccine and of placebo showed similar breadth of their non-spike TCR repertoires.

Assay: immunoSEQ multiplex PCR; the TCRdb copy retains only in-frame clones and omits some. In the table there are roughly 380,000 clones, approximately 90% of which are singletons. As for this clone: The antigen remains unidentified.

The CDR3 is made up of 14 amino acids. V was cut by 0 bases and J by 0 bases, with 6 bases left in between. The germline V gene encodes CDR1 SGHRS and CDR2 YFSETQ. The treatment denotes: roughly 18 received Ad26.COV2.S at low or high dose, single or two shots; a few received placebo; per-sample allocation not given. All samples were drawn on day 63, counting from the first vaccine or placebo injection. Aged 18-55 years, donor was enrolled in Boston around 2020. The chain links TRBV5-1 to TRBJ1-1; no definite D call. This sample comprised peripheral blood, obtained in a trial of Ad26.COV2.S vaccine versus placebo. This TCR derives from a person between 18 and 65 years old who received the Ad26.COV2.S COVID-19 vaccine or a placebo. The CDR3: CASSLVQVNTEAFF. The CDR3 coding sequence is TGCGCCAGCAGCTTGGTCCAGGTGAACACTGAAGCTTTCTTT.